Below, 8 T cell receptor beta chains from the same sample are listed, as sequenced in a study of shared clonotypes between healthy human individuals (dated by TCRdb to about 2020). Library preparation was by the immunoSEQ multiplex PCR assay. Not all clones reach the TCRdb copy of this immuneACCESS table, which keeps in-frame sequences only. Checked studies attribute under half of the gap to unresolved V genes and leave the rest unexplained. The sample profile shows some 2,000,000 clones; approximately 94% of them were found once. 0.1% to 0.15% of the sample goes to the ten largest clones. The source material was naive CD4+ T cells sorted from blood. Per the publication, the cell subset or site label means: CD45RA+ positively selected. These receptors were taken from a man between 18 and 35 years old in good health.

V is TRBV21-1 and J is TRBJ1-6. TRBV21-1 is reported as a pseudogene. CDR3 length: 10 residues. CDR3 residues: CASSNIPLHF. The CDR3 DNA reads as TGTGCCAGCTCCAATATACCCCTCCACTTT.

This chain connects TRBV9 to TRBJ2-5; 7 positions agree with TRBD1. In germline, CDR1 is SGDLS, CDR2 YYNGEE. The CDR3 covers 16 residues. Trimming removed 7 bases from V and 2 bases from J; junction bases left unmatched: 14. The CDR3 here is CASSLGGGGAQETQYF. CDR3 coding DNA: TGTGCCAGCTCCCTAGGGGGCGGCGGAGCACAAGAGACCCAGTACTTC.

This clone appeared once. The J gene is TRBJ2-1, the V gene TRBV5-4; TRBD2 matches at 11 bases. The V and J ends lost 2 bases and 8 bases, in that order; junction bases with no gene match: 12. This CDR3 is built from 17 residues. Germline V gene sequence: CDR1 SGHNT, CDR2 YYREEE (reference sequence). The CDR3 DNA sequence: TGTGCCAGCAGCTTAATGGTAGCGGGAGGGCCTTGGGATGAGCAGTTCTTC. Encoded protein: CASSLMVAGGPWDEQFF.

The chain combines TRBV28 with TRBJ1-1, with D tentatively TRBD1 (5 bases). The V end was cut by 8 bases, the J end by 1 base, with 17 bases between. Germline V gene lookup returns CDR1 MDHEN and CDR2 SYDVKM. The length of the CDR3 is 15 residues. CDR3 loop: CASPPLGGRNTEAFF. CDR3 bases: TGTGCCAGCCCTCCTCTCGGGGGTCGGAACACTGAAGCTTTCTTT.

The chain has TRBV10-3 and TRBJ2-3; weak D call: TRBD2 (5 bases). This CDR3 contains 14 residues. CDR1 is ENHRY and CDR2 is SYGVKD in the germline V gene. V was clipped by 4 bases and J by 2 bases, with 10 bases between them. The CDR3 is CAISGSGFTDTQYF. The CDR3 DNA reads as TGTGCCATCAGTGGCTCGGGGTTCACAGATACGCAGTATTTT.

In DNA, the CDR3 is TGTGCCAGCAGCCCAATCCTGCGGACAGATACGCAGTATTTT. It translates to CASSPILRTDTQYF. The gene calls are TRBV2 and TRBJ2-3; no clear D gene. V was trimmed by 6 bases and J by 3 bases, leaving 13 bases between them. Germline V gene data show CDR1 as SNHLY and CDR2 as FYNNEI. This CDR3 is 14 amino acids long.

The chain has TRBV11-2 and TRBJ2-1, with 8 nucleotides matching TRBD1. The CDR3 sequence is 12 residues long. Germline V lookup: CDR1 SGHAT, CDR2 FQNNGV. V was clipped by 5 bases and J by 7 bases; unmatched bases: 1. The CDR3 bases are TGTGCCAGCAGCCGGGACAGGAATGAGCAGTTCTTC. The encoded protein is CASSRDRNEQFF.

The CDR3 sequence is CASQALGGTEAFF. Written as DNA, the CDR3 is TGCGCCAGCCAAGCCTTGGGGGGCACTGAAGCTTTCTTT. The chain has TRBV10-1 and TRBJ1-1; D is possibly TRBD1 (5 bases). CDR3 size: 13 residues. V lost 8 bases, J lost 4 bases, and 14 bases lay in between. The germline V gene has CDR1 WNHNN and CDR2 SYGVQD (reference sequence).